What follows are 20 T cell receptor beta chains derived from one specimen sequenced in a study of beta chain features in type 1 diabetes. The whole isolated RNA underwent reverse transcription, so sequencing captured expressed TCRB transcripts. Using immunoSEQ multiplex PCR, the repertoire was profiled, and TCRdb retains in-frame clones only, with some absent. The sample consists of a few hundred thousand clones, roughly 13% of them appearing once. Material for sequencing was naive CD4+ T cells from blood. All receptors derive from a young man in good health.

This clone was picked up one time. Other DNA variants within this sample encode the same CDR3. The chain joins TRBV9 to TRBJ2-1; D remains ambiguous. This CDR3 has 16 amino acids. Trimming shortened V by 0 bases and J by 1 base, and 11 bases separated the two germline ends. CDR1 and CDR2 from the germline V gene are SGDLS and YYNGEE. The CDR3 DNA reads TGTGCCAGCAGCGTAGGATTAGGGTCGTCCTACAATGAGCAGTTCTTC. Encoded protein: CASSVGLGSSYNEQFF. The full variable domain, with the rest looked up from reference TRBV9 and TRBJ2-1, is DSGVTQTPKHLITATGQRVTLRCSPRSGDLSVYWYQQSLDQGLQFLIQYYNGEERAKGNILERFSAQQFPDLHSELNLSSLELGDSALYFCASSVGLGSSYNEQFFGPGTRLTVL.

J is TRBJ1-1 and V is TRBV7-2; D ambiguous. Between the trimmed V and J ends, which lost 5 bases and 6 bases, there was a span of 13 bases. The CDR3 has 13 amino acids. From germline, CDR1 is SGHTA and CDR2 FQGNSA. The CDR3 loop is CASSPFGDSEAFF. As DNA, the CDR3 is TGTGCCAGCAGCCCCTTTGGGGATTCTGAAGCTTTCTTT.

This clone occurred a few times. In the same sample, other DNA sequences code for this CDR3. V usage is TRBV19 and J usage is TRBJ2-3; tentatively, D is TRBD2 (6 bases). The CDR3 length is 14 residues. V dropped 3 bases and J dropped 3 bases, with 10 bases sitting between them. The germline V gene has CDR1 LNHDA and CDR2 SQIVND (reference sequence). CDR3 nucleotides: TGTGCCAGTAGTATCGGTCTAGCGACAGATACGCAGTATTTT. Translated: CASSIGLATDTQYF.

The gene calls are TRBV6-6 and TRBJ2-7; D is unresolved. The length of the CDR3 is 14 residues. The germline CDR1 and CDR2 sequences are MNHNY and SVGAGI (reference sequence). Trimming took 5 bases from V and 6 from J, leaving 17 bases between them. CDR3 protein: CASSPLAKVGEQYV. The CDR3 DNA sequence: TGTGCCAGCAGTCCCCTCGCCAAAGTTGGCGAGCAGTACGTC.

This chain connects TRBV29-1 to TRBJ2-7; TRBD2 might be the D (6 bases). This CDR3 spans 12 amino acids. Germline CDR1 is SQVTM and CDR2 is ANQGSEA. The ends were cut back, 3 bases at V and 6 bases at J, with 12 bases in the middle. CDR3 sequence reads: CSVDLGTPEQYF. CDR3 in DNA: TGCAGCGTTGACCTCGGGACTCCCGAGCAGTACTTC.

Comment on this clone: An end of the junction does not agree with germline; a read error may underlie this. The chain couples TRBV29-1 to TRBJ2-5, with unresolved D. Germline CDR1 reads SQVTM; CDR2 reads ANQGSEA. The CDR3 length is 11 residues. The CDR3, as DNA: TGCAGCGTTGGTCCCCAAGGGACCCAGTACTTC. Translated, it gives CSVGPQGTQYF.

The rearrangement links TRBV29-1 to TRBJ2-1, with TRBD2 matching over 13 bases. The CDR3 runs to 15 residues. CDR1 and CDR2 (germline): SQVTM, ANQGSEA. V was clipped by 2 bases and J by 4 bases; unmatched bases: 2. DNA for the CDR3: TGCAGCGTTGAACGGACTAGCGGGGGTTACAATGAGCAGTTCTTC. Protein product: CSVERTSGGYNEQFF.

The chain links TRBV10-3 to TRBJ2-3; D remains ambiguous. Germline CDR1 and CDR2: ENHRY and SYGVKD. This CDR3 is 15 amino acids long. The ends were cut back, 0 bases at V and 0 bases at J, with 7 bases in the middle. The CDR3 DNA sequence: TGTGCCATCAGTGAGTCTTCGGCTAGCACAGATACGCAGTATTTT. Translated: CAISESSASTDTQYF.

V usage is TRBV30 and J usage is TRBJ1-2; the match to TRBD1 covers 7 bases. The CDR3 is made up of 15 amino acids. Germline V gene data show CDR1 as GTSNPN and CDR2 as SVGIG (reference sequence). Trimming at V came to 2 bases and at J to 3 bases, leaving 9 bases not matched to a gene. CDR3 in amino acids: CAWSLGRQGDYGYTF. The DNA of the CDR3 is TGTGCCTGGAGTCTTGGAAGACAGGGCGACTATGGCTACACCTTC.

There are a few counts of this clone. The rearrangement links TRBV30 to TRBJ1-1, with D hard to call. Trimming removed 0 bases from V and 0 bases from J, with 5 bases in between. Germline V gene data show CDR1 as GTSNPN and CDR2 as SVGIG (reference sequence). This CDR3 region has 13 residues. CDR3 loop: CAWSVIVNTEAFF. The CDR3 DNA reads TGTGCCTGGAGTGTTATTGTGAACACTGAAGCTTTCTTT.

The J gene is TRBJ2-2, the V gene TRBV9; weak D call: TRBD2 (5 bases). Germline V gene lookup returns CDR1 SGDLS and CDR2 YYNGEE. Trimming took 3 bases from V and 7 from J, leaving 16 bases between them. This CDR3 has 15 residues. The CDR3 DNA is TGTGCCAGCAGCGACTATTTCGGAGGCGTCGGGGAGCTGTTTTTT. It codes for CASSDYFGGVGELFF.

This clone came up a few times. The chain carries TRBV6-1 and TRBJ2-1; no clear D. V was shortened by 3 bases and J by 4 bases, with 7 bases between the two germline ends. Germline CDR1 is MNHNS and CDR2 is SASEGT. The CDR3 consists of 13 residues. CDR3 protein: CASSDPSYNEQFF. CDR3 nucleotide sequence: TGTGCCAGCAGTGATCCCAGTTACAATGAGCAGTTCTTC.

This chain uses TRBV13 with TRBJ2-7, with D unclear. CDR3 size: 12 residues. CDR1 and CDR2 from the germline V gene are PRHDT and FYEKMQ (reference sequence). Trimming took off 2 bases at V and 4 bases at J, with 6 bases between the two ends. DNA for the CDR3: TGTGCCAGCAGCTTAATACCGTACGAGCAGTACTTC. Translating it yields CASSLIPYEQYF.

Regarding this clone: A much bigger clone sits one base away, suggesting this may be a read error. The chain carries TRBV29-1 and TRBJ1-5; tentatively, D is TRBD1 (5 bases). The germline V gene has CDR1 SQVTM and CDR2 ANQGSEA. The CDR3 sequence is 15 residues long. Trimming stripped 7 bases from V and 2 bases from J, with 18 bases between. The CDR3 is CSGAFGTRGNQPQHF. The DNA of the CDR3 is TGCAGCGGTGCATTCGGGACCAGGGGCAATCAGCCCCAGCATTTT.

The chain is built from TRBV7-2 and TRBJ2-1; D is possibly TRBD1 (6 bases). CDR1 and CDR2 from the germline V gene are SGHTA and FQGNSA. The CDR3 loop spans 16 amino acids. Trimming left V 5 bases short and J 6 bases short, with 20 bases between. DNA of the CDR3: TGTGCCAGCAGCCCCGATGCAGGGGCCAGATCCAATGAGCAGTTCTTC. This encodes CASSPDAGARSNEQFF.

The chain couples TRBV7-3 to TRBJ2-3; TRBD2 agrees at 7 bases. J gave up 1 base and V 4 bases, and 11 bases lay outside the gene matches. Looked up from germline, CDR1 is SGHTA and CDR2 is FQGTGA. The CDR3 covers 17 residues. The CDR3 DNA follows: TGTGCCAGCAGCTCCCTGGCCGGGGGGTCCGGCACAGATACGCAGTATTTT. Its translation: CASSSLAGGSGTDTQYF.

This clone occurred a few times. The chain combines TRBV30 with TRBJ1-5; D gene ambiguous. Germline V CDR1 and CDR2: GTSNPN, SVGIG (reference sequence). The V gene lost 0 bases and the J gene lost 5 bases, with 11 bases spanning the gap. This CDR3 contains 14 residues. The CDR3 sequence: CAWSVRQADQPQHF. The CDR3 DNA follows: TGTGCCTGGAGTGTACGGCAGGCTGATCAGCCCCAGCATTTT.

The CDR3 DNA sequence: TGTGCCAGCAGCCCCCCTGGAGGGTACAAAGGCGAGCAGTACTTC. It codes for CASSPPGGYKGEQYF. This rearrangement joins TRBV14 to TRBJ2-7; possible D gene TRBD2, 6 bases. V was shortened by 4 bases and J by 6 bases, with 19 bases between the two germline ends. The CDR3 runs 15 residues. From germline, CDR1 is SGHDN and CDR2 FVKESK.

The chain recombines TRBV7-7 with TRBJ2-3; perhaps TRBD1 as D (6 bases). V was cut by 5 bases and J by 10 bases, with 16 bases left in between. The CDR3 is 13 amino acids. From germline, CDR1 is SSHAT and CDR2 FNYEAQ (reference sequence). DNA of the CDR3: TGTGCCAGCAGCCCAGGGGTTAGCTCGGCGCAGTATTTT. Translating it yields CASSPGVSSAQYF.

This chain joins TRBV9 and TRBJ1-1; the D is unclear. CDR1 and CDR2 from the germline V gene are SGDLS and YYNGEE. V lost 0 bases and J lost 8, with 8 bases in between. CDR3 length equals 12 residues. CDR3 nucleotide sequence: TGTGCCAGCAGCGTAGCGGGCAGCGAAGCTTTCTTT. This translates into CASSVAGSEAFF.